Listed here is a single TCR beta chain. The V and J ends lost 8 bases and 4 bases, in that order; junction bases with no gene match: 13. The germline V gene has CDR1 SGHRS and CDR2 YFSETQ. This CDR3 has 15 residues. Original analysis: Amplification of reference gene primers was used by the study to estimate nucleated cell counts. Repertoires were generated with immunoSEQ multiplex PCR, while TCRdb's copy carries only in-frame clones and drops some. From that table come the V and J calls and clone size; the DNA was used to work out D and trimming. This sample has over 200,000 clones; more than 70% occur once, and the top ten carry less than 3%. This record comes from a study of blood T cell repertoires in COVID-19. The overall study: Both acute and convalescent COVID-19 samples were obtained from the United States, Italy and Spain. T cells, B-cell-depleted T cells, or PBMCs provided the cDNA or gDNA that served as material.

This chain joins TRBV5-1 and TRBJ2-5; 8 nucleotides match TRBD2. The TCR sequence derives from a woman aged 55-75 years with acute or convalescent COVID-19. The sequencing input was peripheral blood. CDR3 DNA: TGCGCCAGTTCCCTCCCGGGACTAGGGGGAGAGACCCAGTACTTC. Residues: CASSLPGLGGETQYF.